A single T cell receptor (beta chain) is shown here with its context. Antigen unknown. Indicated treatment: oral pan-JAK inhibitor, 5-10 mg twice daily. From alopecia areata patients, lesional scalp punch biopsies and peripheral blood were collected. The CDR3 extends over 15 amino acids. V lost 3 bases and J lost 4, with 15 bases in between. Germline loops: CDR1 MGHDK, CDR2 SYGVNS. The data derive from a study of CD8+ T cells in alopecia areata. Study-level background: A 6-month off-drug phase came after tofacitinib, which had lasted 6 to 18 months. Study results and caveats: Having one nonresponder leaves uncertain how baseline CD8+ expansion relates to response. Under tofacitinib, numerous expanded lesional clonotypes remained detectable in scalp and blood.

RNA extraction and reverse transcription yielded cDNA as sequencing template. Sequencing used immunoSEQ multiplex PCR; TCRdb keeps in-frame clones, though not all of them. The sample has about 220,000 clones; about 58% are singletons. V and J are TRBV25-1 and TRBJ1-2, with TRBD1 as a possible D gene (5 bases). The sample in question was CD4+ T cells sorted from blood, obtained at week 4, from a patient treated with tofacitinib. This TCR derives from a human donor with alopecia areata. CDR3 nucleotides: TGTGCCAGCAGTGACTCCGGGGGGAGTACCTATGGCTACACCTTC. Translated: CASSDSGGSTYGYTF.